A single sample gave rise to the 30 T cell receptor beta chains below, sequenced in a study of blood T cells in healthy people across ages. A second PCR, run for roughly 7 to 11 cycles, used a sample-barcoded 5' primer plus a J-beta primer mix. TCRdb used MiXCR to reprocess the 5' RACE reads, holding one entry per CDR3 protein. The table shows roughly 800,000 distinct CDR3 sequences, with nearly 60% occurring only once. Sequenced: blood. These receptors all come from a man younger than 45 in good health.

This clonotype occurred once. V gene TRBV7-2 combines with J gene TRBJ1-2, with a possible D match to TRBD1 (6 bases). Germline V CDR1 and CDR2: SGHTA, FQGNSA. The ends were cut back, 5 bases at V and 8 bases at J, with 15 bases in the middle. There are 13 residues in the CDR3. Here the CDR3 reads CASSRTGTLGYTF. As DNA, the CDR3 is TGTGCCAGCAGCCGTACAGGGACCTTAGGCTACACCTTC. The complete variable domain, with remaining parts taken from reference TRBV7-2 and TRBJ1-2, reads GAGVSQSPSNKVTEKGKDVELRCDPISGHTALYWYRQSLGQGLEFLIYFQGNSAPDKSGLPSDRFSAERTGGSVSTLTIQRTQQEDSAVYLCASSRTGTLGYTFGSGTRLTVV.

The rearrangement uses TRBV20-1 and TRBJ1-2; a possible D gene is TRBD1 (6 bases). Germline lookup yields CDR1 DFQATT and CDR2 SNEGSKA (reference sequence). Deletions cut 3 bases from V and 7 bases from J, with 12 bases between. The length of the CDR3 is 12 residues. CDR3 sequence: CSASPQGSGYTF. CDR3 nucleotides: TGCAGTGCTAGCCCTCAGGGGTCTGGCTACACCTTC.

This rearrangement joins TRBV2 to TRBJ2-5; 13 nucleotides line up with TRBD2. From germline, CDR1 is SNHLY and CDR2 FYNNEI. The CDR3 runs 15 residues. Trimming at V came to 7 bases and at J to 1 base, leaving 3 bases not matched to a gene. CDR3 region: CASTGTSGTQETQYF. The CDR3 DNA reads as TGTGCCAGCACCGGGACTAGCGGGACCCAAGAGACCCAGTACTTC.

This rearrangement joins TRBV30 to TRBJ2-5, with D perhaps matching TRBD1 or TRBD2 (5 bases each). Germline V gene sequence: CDR1 GTSNPN, CDR2 SVGIG (reference sequence). This CDR3 spans 11 amino acids. V was trimmed by 8 bases and J by 2 bases, leaving 9 bases between them. CDR3: CAGTMQETQYF. CDR3 bases: TGTGCCGGGACGATGCAAGAGACCCAGTACTTC. The full variable domain, in which reference TRBV30 and TRBJ2-5 provide the parts outside the CDR3, is SQTIHQWPATLVQPVGSPLSLECTVEGTSNPNLYWYRQAAGRGLQLLFYSVGIGQISSEVPQNLSASRPQDRQFILSSKKLLLSDSGFYLCAGTMQETQYFGPGTRLLVL.

J is TRBJ2-7 and V is TRBV7-3; 7 bases are a match to TRBD1. The germline V gene has CDR1 SGHTA and CDR2 FQGTGA. The CDR3 is 15 residues long. V gave up 2 bases and J gave up 2 bases; unmatched junction bases: 6. CDR3 in DNA: TGTGCCAGCAGCTTAGACAGGGTGAATACCTACGAGCAGTACTTC. Its protein is CASSLDRVNTYEQYF.

This clonotype has only a few counts. The rearrangement uses TRBV12-3 or TRBV12-4 and TRBJ2-3; D remains unclear. Trimming stripped 6 bases from V and 2 bases from J, with 9 bases between. The CDR3 extends over 13 amino acids. CDR3 amino acids: CASSSAVTDTQYF. The CDR3 coding sequence is TGTGCCAGCAGCAGTGCGGTCACAGATACGCAGTATTTT.

Comment on this clonotype: Compared with germline, one end of the junction differs, possibly owing to a read error. The gene calls are TRBV4-2 and TRBJ1-1; weak D call: TRBD1 (5 bases). The CDR3 contains 13 residues. Germline values: CDR1 LGHNA, CDR2 YNFKEQ. CDR3 coding DNA: TGTACCAGCAGCCCGGGGACCGACCCCGAAGCTTTCTTT. The encoded protein is CTSSPGTDPEAFF.

The sample holds one count of this clonotype. The rearrangement joins TRBV9 to TRBJ2-1, with D possibly TRBD2 on 6 matching bases. The CDR3 spans 16 residues. Germline-derived CDR1 and CDR2 are SGDLS and YYNGEE. V was cut by 4 bases and J by 9 bases, with 23 bases left in between. The CDR3 DNA reads as TGTGCCAGCAGCCACACTCAGGGACTCCAAGCCACTGAGCAGTTCTTC. Encoded protein: CASSHTQGLQATEQFF.

The V gene is TRBV12-3 or TRBV12-4, the J gene TRBJ1-1; D is unresolved. The CDR3 loop spans 14 amino acids. V lost 5 bases and J lost 2, with 12 bases in between. CDR3 nucleotide sequence: TGTGCCAGCAGTATAACACCAGCCAACACTGAAGCTTTCTTT. It specifies CASSITPANTEAFF.

The chain couples TRBV12-3 or TRBV12-4 to TRBJ2-3, with unresolved D. The CDR3 spans 13 residues. V lost 7 bases and J lost 1, with 9 bases in between. CDR3 DNA: TGTGCCAGCATCCTACGCGGCACAGATACGCAGTATTTT. This translates into CASILRGTDTQYF.

This clonotype was counted only a few times. The rearrangement uses TRBV4-3 and TRBJ2-1; TRBD2 agrees at 9 bases. Germline V lookup: CDR1 LGHNA, CDR2 YSLEER. J lost 7 bases, V lost 0 bases, and 7 bases had no gene match. This CDR3 region has 16 residues. The CDR3 coding sequence is TGCGCCAGCAGCCAAGATAGCGGGAGTGGTGTGAATGAGCAGTTCTTC. Translating it yields CASSQDSGSGVNEQFF.

The J gene is TRBJ2-3, the V gene TRBV9; TRBD2 agrees at 8 bases. This CDR3 has 15 residues. The V gene's germline CDR1 is SGDLS and CDR2 YYNGEE. V was pared by 4 bases and J by 4 bases, with 8 bases of the junction left unmatched. CDR3 bases: TGTGCCAGCAGCCCCATACGGGGGGGAGCAGATACGCAGTATTTT. The encoded protein is CASSPIRGGADTQYF.

J is TRBJ2-7 and V is TRBV20-1; 15 bases fit TRBD2. This CDR3 spans 13 amino acids. Germline CDR1 and CDR2: DFQATT and SNEGSKA (reference sequence). Trimming cost V 6 bases and J 9 bases; bases outside gene matches: 6. CDR3 nucleotides: TGCAGTGCCAGGACTAGCGGGGGGGCTCTGCAGTACTTC. Translated: CSARTSGGALQYF.

J is TRBJ2-4 and V is TRBV10-3; 7 positions agree with TRBD1. TRBJ2-5 matches the DNA end more closely, so the J call is doubtful. Germline V CDR1 and CDR2: ENHRY, SYGVKD. The CDR3 spans 14 residues. For the CDR3, the DNA is TGTGCCATCAGTGCGACAGGGTTGGCGGAGACCCAGTACTTC. Amino acid sequence: CAISATGLAETQYF.

This chain links TRBV29-1 with TRBJ2-5; tentatively, D is TRBD1 (6 bases). The V gene lost 7 bases and the J gene lost 5 bases, with 11 bases spanning the gap. The CDR3 contains 11 residues. CDR1 SQVTM and CDR2 ANQGSEA come from the germline V gene. The CDR3 protein is CSAGRGETQYF. The CDR3 DNA reads as TGCAGCGCGGGTAGGGGGGAGACCCAGTACTTC.

The V gene is TRBV20-1, the J gene TRBJ2-7; 7 nucleotides align to TRBD2. J lost 6 bases, V lost 5 bases, and 10 bases had no gene match. CDR1 and CDR2 (germline): DFQATT, SNEGSKA (reference sequence). This CDR3 is 13 amino acids long. CDR3 in amino acids: CSAAGPGLLEQYF. CDR3 coding DNA: TGCAGTGCTGCAGGCCCGGGACTACTCGAGCAGTACTTC.

The chain carries TRBV20-1 and TRBJ2-1; TRBD1 agrees at 8 bases. The germline CDR1 and CDR2 sequences are DFQATT and SNEGSKA (reference sequence). The trim removed 0 bases at V and 7 bases at J, leaving 11 bases unmatched. The CDR3 is made up of 16 amino acids. The CDR3 region has the DNA TGCAGTGCTAGAGATCCCCAGGGACAGGTTCCTAATGAGCAGTTCTTC. It codes for CSARDPQGQVPNEQFF.

The chain combines TRBV20-1 with TRBJ2-7; D is possibly TRBD1 (6 bases). The assigned J gene may be wrong: the sequence end matches TRBJ2-5 better. The CDR3 extends over 11 amino acids. CDR1 is DFQATT, CDR2 SNEGSKA, per germline (reference sequence). The CDR3 nucleotides are TGCAGTGCTAAGGACAGAGAGACCCAGTACTTC. This encodes CSAKDRETQYF.

The chain employs TRBV4-2 and TRBJ2-7; 7 positions agree with TRBD2. V was clipped by 4 bases and J by 3 bases; unmatched bases: 3. This CDR3 is built from 13 residues. Germline V gives CDR1 LGHNA, CDR2 YNFKEQ. This chain's CDR3 is CASSPSGIYEQYF. For the CDR3, the DNA is TGTGCCAGCAGCCCAAGCGGGATCTACGAGCAGTACTTC.

The chain combines TRBV18 with TRBJ1-4, with TRBD1 as a possible D gene (5 bases). The V and J ends lost 3 bases and 5 bases respectively, with 10 bases between them. Germline CDR1 is KGHSH and CDR2 is LQKENI. The length of the CDR3 is 14 residues. The CDR3 spells CASSPFGANEKLFF. CDR3 DNA: TGTGCCAGCTCACCTTTCGGGGCGAATGAAAAACTGTTTTTT.

The chain links TRBV19 to TRBJ1-5; D unresolved. The length of the CDR3 is 12 residues. V dropped 5 bases and J dropped 6 bases, with 8 bases sitting between them. From germline, CDR1 is LNHDA and CDR2 SQIVND (reference sequence). CDR3 protein: CASSAPFQPQHF. The CDR3 bases are TGTGCCAGTAGTGCCCCCTTTCAGCCCCAGCATTTT.

The chain carries TRBV6-6 and TRBJ1-2; weak D call: TRBD1 (5 bases). Trimming took 4 bases from V and 3 from J, leaving 12 bases between them. The CDR3 is made up of 14 amino acids. Germline V lookup: CDR1 MNHNY, CDR2 SVGAGI (reference sequence). Written as DNA, the CDR3 is TGTGCCAGCAGTTTAGGCCCCAGGGACTATGGCTACACCTTC. It translates to CASSLGPRDYGYTF.

V gene TRBV6-2 or TRBV6-3 combines with J gene TRBJ2-7; unclear D gene. The CDR3 consists of 14 residues. The ends were cut back, 4 bases at V and 4 bases at J, with 14 bases in the middle. The V gene's germline CDR1 is MNHEY and CDR2 SVGEGT. CDR3 in amino acids: CASSSIGVSYEQYF. The CDR3 bases are TGTGCCAGCAGTTCAATCGGTGTTTCGTACGAGCAGTACTTC.

Concerning this clonotype itself: Given a much more abundant clone one base away, this may be a read error. The chain carries TRBV28 and TRBJ2-7, with TRBD2 as a possible D gene (6 bases). Germline CDR1 and CDR2: MDHEN and SYDVKM. CDR3 length equals 18 residues. The DNA for the CDR3 is TGTGCCAGCAGTTTTTCATCCTGGGGTAGCGGAATGACCTACAAGCAGTACTTC. Residues: CASSFSSWGSGMTYKQYF.

This chain connects TRBV28 to TRBJ2-5, with D perhaps TRBD2 (5 bases). V was cut by 5 bases and J by 5 bases, with 15 bases left in between. The CDR3 has 14 residues. Germline V gene data show CDR1 as MDHEN and CDR2 as SYDVKM. The chain's CDR3 is CASSITSDRETQYF. As DNA, the CDR3 is TGTGCCAGCAGTATAACTAGTGATCGGGAGACCCAGTACTTC.

This clonotype was seen a few times. The genes are TRBV3-1 and TRBJ2-1; D gene unclear. Per germline, CDR1 LGHDT and CDR2 YNNKEL (reference sequence). The CDR3 sequence is 13 residues long. With 0 bases removed from V and 10 bases from J, the gap between germline ends came to 10 bases. The CDR3 nucleotides are TGTGCCAGCAGCCAAGAGCTTGCCAGGGAGCAGTTCTTC. It specifies CASSQELAREQFF.

The chain links TRBV30 to TRBJ2-1; D is perhaps TRBD1 (6 bases). The germline V gene has CDR1 GTSNPN and CDR2 SVGIG (reference sequence). The CDR3 is 12 residues long. With 5 bases removed from V and 10 bases from J, the gap between germline ends came to 15 bases. CDR3 DNA sequence: TGTGCCTGGGCTTCGGACAGCCGGGAGCAGTTCTTC. Amino acids: CAWASDSREQFF.

The genes are TRBV3-1 and TRBJ1-2, with TRBD1 as a possible D gene (6 bases). There are 15 residues in the CDR3. Germline CDR1 is LGHDT and CDR2 is YNNKEL (reference sequence). The V end lost 1 base, the J end lost 2 bases, and 11 bases lay between the germline ends. DNA of the CDR3: TGTGCCAGCAGCCAAGCCAGGGGCGTCAACTATGGCTACACCTTC. Its translation: CASSQARGVNYGYTF.

The chain has TRBV7-3 and TRBJ2-1; tentatively, D is TRBD2 (5 bases). This CDR3 spans 15 amino acids. Germline CDR1 and CDR2: SGHTA and FQGTGA. Trimming took 1 base from V and 4 from J, leaving 11 bases between them. CDR3: CASSLNGNRYNEQFF. The CDR3 region has the DNA TGTGCCAGCAGCTTAAACGGGAACAGATACAATGAGCAGTTCTTC.

This clonotype appeared a few times. V gene TRBV12-3 or TRBV12-4 combines with J gene TRBJ1-4; 7 nucleotides line up with TRBD1. CDR3 length: 15 residues. Losses at the gene ends were 5 bases for V and 0 bases for J; bases not matched to a gene: 3. This chain's CDR3 is CASSRDSATNEKLFF. For the CDR3, the DNA is TGTGCCAGCAGTCGGGACAGCGCAACTAATGAAAAACTGTTTTTT.